This T cell receptor beta chain was recorded in a study of shared clonotypes between healthy human individuals (dated by TCRdb to 2020 to 2021). Broadly, across the study: Three men and a couple of women, aged 18 to 49 years, made up the cohort. Blood TCR repertoires of about five healthy adults were deeply sequenced to estimate repertoire size and the extent of clonotype sharing between individuals. Each donor's leukapheresis produced roughly between roughly 0.85 and 10 billion PBMCs. Libraries were prepared and TCR repertoires were sequenced by different laboratories using diverse techniques, in order to increase sequencing depth and limit assay-specific biases. For each donor, three plates each were used for CD4 naive and CD4 memory, two plates were used for CD8 naive, and one plate was used for CD8 memory. Study-wide findings and limitations: The genetic and exposure-history diversity represented was limited by the small number of donors. Clonotypes shared by all four sorted-subset donors showed higher generation probabilities than non-shared clonotypes. Rarefaction of sorted-subset datasets indicated incomplete sequencing despite the large sequencing depth. Sampling was limited to blood, and TCR repertoires in tissue likely differ from TCR repertoires in blood. Across four donors, roughly 5.4% of naive CD4, approximately 4% of naive CD8, 2% to 2.5% of memory CD4, and 0.4% of memory CD8 clonotypes were shared. Based on pairwise subsampling, the degree of clonotype sharing among donors was expected to be affected by sequencing depth. Larger estimated clonotype richness was generally found for naive subsets than for memory subsets.

This clone was observed a handful of times. No antigen is known for it. One base away there is no much larger clone; base qualities are not given. Other DNA variants within this sample encode the same CDR3. Using the deep immunoSEQ assay, TCR CDR3 regions were amplified from genomic DNA by multiplex PCR. Extracted genomic DNA from each cell subset was spread evenly across all wells of several immunoSEQ 96-well plates, with each plate serving as a replicate. For sorted subsets, each replicate PCR was loaded with around 220 ng genomic DNA, equivalent to 30,000 or so T cell genomes. Purified libraries were quantified with a Qubit 3.0 fluorometer, sized on a Bioanalyzer 2100, and re-quantified with the KAPA Library Quantification kit. Every immunoSEQ 96-well plate was sequenced on a dedicated single-read 150-cycle Illumina NextSeq 550 flow cell. Turning to the authors' computational methods: Because the immunoSEQ output held only junctional sequences and lacked quality scores, the filtering could not match the filtering applied to full-length reads. To assign V/J genes and CDR3, sequences were annotated against IMGT germline references using PyIR, a Python wrapper for IgBLAST v1.9. Any read was removed if the V/J assignment was weak (E-value above 1e-6), the CDR3 was missing, or the read contained stop codons, out-of-frame junctions, or ambiguous translated residues. V3J clonotypes were defined by identical inferred V gene, J gene, and CDR3 amino acid sequence. Percentage overlap between repertoires was calculated by dividing the number of shared unique clonotypes by the size of the smaller repertoire. Richness of each repertoire was evaluated using RTK rarefaction, the Chao1 estimator, and Recon v2.1 estimates of unobserved clonotypes. Generation probabilities were computed with OLGA for all TCRbeta clonotypes obtained by the gDNA method from several donors. In TCRdb, the immuneACCESS table is reduced to in-frame sequences with V and J assigned. These tables do not hold every clone; where another copy was compared, an unresolved V gene accounts for under half, and the others remain unexplained. From that table come the V and J calls and clone size; the DNA was used to work out D and trimming. Across this sample there are about 2 million clones, with over 85% seen only once. Under 0.15% of the sample rests with the top ten.

Healthy HIV-negative adults with no recently reported acute infections or vaccinations were included as donors. Only Caucasian adults living in Nashville, Tennessee, USA were represented among the donors. Magnetic negative selection was used to enrich CD4+ T cells, after which naive cells were positively selected on CD45RA and the negative fraction became the memory subset. Blood was obtained by leukapheresis, after which PBMCs were separated by Ficoll-Histopaque density gradient centrifugation and cryopreserved in liquid nitrogen vapor phase. Analytical flow cytometry was used to check the purity and quantity of every magnetically sorted T cell population. Genomic DNA was isolated from each sorted fraction and quantified by UV absorbance on a Nanodrop 2000c. In the germline V gene, CDR1 corresponds to SGHRS and CDR2 to YFSETQ. Its CDR3 holds 14 amino acids, cysteine through phenylalanine. Just CDR3 DNA is preserved here, 42 bases in frame from base 1. The germline ends are 14 bases apart after V is trimmed by 4 bases and J by 7 bases.

Specimen: naive CD4+ T cells sorted from blood. Interpreted using the paper, the cell subset or site label stands for: CD45RA+ positively selected. The TCR originated in a man between 18 and 29 years old in good health. The rearranged segments are TRBV5-1 and TRBJ1-4; TRBD1 is a possible D gene, resting on 5 matching bases. The nucleotide sequence reads TGCGCCAGCAGCCTCGAGGGCCAGGGTGAAAAACTGTTTTTT. It specifies CASSLEGQGEKLFF. The entire variable domain, with the stretches around the CDR3 drawn from the reference TRBV5-1 and TRBJ1-4 proteins, is KAGVTQTPRYLIKTRGQQVTLSCSPISGHRSVSWYQQTPGQGLQFLFEYFSETQRNKGNFPGRFSGRQFSNSRSEMNVSTLELGDSALYLCASSLEGQGEKLFFGSGTQLSVL.